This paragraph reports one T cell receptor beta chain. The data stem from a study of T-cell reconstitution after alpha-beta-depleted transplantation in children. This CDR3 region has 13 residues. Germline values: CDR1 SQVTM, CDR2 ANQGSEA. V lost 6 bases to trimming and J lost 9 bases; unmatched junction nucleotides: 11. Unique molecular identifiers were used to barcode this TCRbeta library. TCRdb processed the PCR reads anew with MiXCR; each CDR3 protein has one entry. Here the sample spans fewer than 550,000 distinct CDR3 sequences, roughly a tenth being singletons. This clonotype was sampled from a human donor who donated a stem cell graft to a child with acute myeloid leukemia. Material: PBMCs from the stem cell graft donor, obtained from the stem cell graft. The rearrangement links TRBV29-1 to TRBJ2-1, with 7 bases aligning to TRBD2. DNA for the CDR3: TGCAGCGTCCTGGAGGGAGGGAGGGGTGAGCAGTTCTTC. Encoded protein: CSVLEGGRGEQFF.